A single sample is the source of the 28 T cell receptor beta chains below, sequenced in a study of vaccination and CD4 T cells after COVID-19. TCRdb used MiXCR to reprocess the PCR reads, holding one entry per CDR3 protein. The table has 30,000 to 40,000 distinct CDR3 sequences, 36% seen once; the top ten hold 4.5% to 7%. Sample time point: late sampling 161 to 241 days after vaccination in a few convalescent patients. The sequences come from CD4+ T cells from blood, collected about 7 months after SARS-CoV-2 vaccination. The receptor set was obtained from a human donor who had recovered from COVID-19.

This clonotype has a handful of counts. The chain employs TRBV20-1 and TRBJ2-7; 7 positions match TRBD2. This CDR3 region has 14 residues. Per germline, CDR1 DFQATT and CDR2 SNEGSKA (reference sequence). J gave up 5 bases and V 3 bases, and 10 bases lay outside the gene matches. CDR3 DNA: TGCAGTGCTAGGGGAGGGGCCGGGATCGACGAGCAGTACTTC. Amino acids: CSARGGAGIDEQYF.

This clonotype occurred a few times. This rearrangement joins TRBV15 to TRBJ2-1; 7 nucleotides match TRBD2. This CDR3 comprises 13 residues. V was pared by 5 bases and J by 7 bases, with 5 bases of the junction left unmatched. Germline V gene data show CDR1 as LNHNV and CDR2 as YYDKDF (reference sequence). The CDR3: CATSSAGKNEQFF. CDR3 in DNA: TGTGCCACCAGCTCAGCGGGAAAGAATGAGCAGTTCTTC.

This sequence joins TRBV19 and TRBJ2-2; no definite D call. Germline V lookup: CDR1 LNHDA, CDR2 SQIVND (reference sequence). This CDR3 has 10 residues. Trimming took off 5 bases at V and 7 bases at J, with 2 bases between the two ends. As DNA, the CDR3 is TGTGCCAGTAGTGGCGGGGAGCTGTTTTTT. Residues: CASSGGELFF.

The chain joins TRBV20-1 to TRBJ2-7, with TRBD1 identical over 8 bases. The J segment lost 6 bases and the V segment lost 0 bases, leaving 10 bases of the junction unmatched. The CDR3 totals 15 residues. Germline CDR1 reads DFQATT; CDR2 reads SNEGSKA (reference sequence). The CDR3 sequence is CSARDGKDRAVEQYF. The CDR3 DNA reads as TGCAGTGCTAGAGACGGAAAGGACAGGGCGGTCGAGCAGTACTTC.

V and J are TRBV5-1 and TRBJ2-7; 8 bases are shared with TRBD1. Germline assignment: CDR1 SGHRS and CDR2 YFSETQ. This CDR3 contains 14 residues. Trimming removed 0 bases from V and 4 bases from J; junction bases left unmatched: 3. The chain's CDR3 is CASSLDRGFYEQYF. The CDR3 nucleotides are TGCGCCAGCAGCTTGGACAGGGGGTTTTACGAGCAGTACTTC.

This chain's CDR3 is CSARGQGVRNEQYF. Written as DNA, the CDR3 is TGCAGTGCTAGGGGACAGGGGGTCAGGAACGAGCAGTACTTC. The chain carries TRBV20-1 and TRBJ2-7, with TRBD1 identical over 11 bases. Germline values: CDR1 DFQATT, CDR2 SNEGSKA (reference sequence). This CDR3 has 14 amino acids. J gave up 5 bases and V 3 bases, and 6 bases lay outside the gene matches.

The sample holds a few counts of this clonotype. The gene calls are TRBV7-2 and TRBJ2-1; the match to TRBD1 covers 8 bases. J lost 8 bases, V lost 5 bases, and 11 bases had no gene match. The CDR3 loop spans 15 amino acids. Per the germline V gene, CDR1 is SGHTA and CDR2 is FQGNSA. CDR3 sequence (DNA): TGTGCCAGCAGCCCCAGGACAGGGCAGGATTATGAGCAGTTCTTC. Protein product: CASSPRTGQDYEQFF.

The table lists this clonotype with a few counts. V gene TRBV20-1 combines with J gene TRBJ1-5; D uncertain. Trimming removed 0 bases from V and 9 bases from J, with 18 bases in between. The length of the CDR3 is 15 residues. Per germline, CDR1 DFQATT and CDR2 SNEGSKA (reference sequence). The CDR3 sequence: CSARELGFRLSPQHF. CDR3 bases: TGCAGTGCTAGAGAGTTGGGATTTCGGTTATCGCCCCAGCATTTT.

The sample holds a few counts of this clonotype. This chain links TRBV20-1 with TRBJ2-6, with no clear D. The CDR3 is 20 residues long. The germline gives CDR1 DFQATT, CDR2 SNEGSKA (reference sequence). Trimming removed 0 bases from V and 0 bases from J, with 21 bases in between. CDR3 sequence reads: CSARDPSKTTQDSGANVLTF. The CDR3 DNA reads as TGCAGTGCTAGAGATCCATCGAAGACCACTCAGGACTCTGGGGCCAACGTCCTGACTTTC.

The CDR3: CASSFGTSGMETQYF. The CDR3 DNA follows: TGTGCCAGCAGTTTTGGTACTAGCGGGATGGAGACCCAGTACTTC. The V and J genes are TRBV12-3 or TRBV12-4 and TRBJ2-5, with 10 bases matching TRBD2. The CDR3 consists of 15 residues. Germline trimming cut 3 bases from V and 5 bases from J; bases unmatched to any gene: 6.

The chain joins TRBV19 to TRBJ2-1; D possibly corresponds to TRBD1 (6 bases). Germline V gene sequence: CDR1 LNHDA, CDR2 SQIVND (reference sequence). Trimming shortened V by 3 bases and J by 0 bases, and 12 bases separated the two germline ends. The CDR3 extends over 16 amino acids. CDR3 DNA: TGTGCCAGTAGTATGGGGGCGGCCTACTCCTACAATGAGCAGTTCTTC. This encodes CASSMGAAYSYNEQFF.

The CDR3 protein is CASSYSSVQGAGVVGYTF. The CDR3 DNA is TGTGCCAGCAGTTACTCGAGTGTCCAGGGGGCGGGGGTTGTTGGCTACACCTTC. The rearrangement links TRBV6-5 to TRBJ1-2, with 8 bases fitting TRBD1. The trim removed 0 bases at V and 7 bases at J, leaving 16 bases unmatched. Germline CDR1 is MNHEY and CDR2 is SVGAGI. CDR3 length: 18 amino acids.

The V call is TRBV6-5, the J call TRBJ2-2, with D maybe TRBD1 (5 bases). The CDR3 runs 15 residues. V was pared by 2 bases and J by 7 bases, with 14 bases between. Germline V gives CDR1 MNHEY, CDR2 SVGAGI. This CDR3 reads CASSYRTGHGGELFF. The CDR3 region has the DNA TGTGCCAGCAGTTACCGTACAGGTCACGGCGGGGAGCTGTTTTTT.

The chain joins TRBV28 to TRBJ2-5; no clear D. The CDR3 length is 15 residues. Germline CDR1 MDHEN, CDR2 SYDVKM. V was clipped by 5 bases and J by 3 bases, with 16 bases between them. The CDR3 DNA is TGTGCCAGCAGTCCAGATCAATCAAGGAAAGAGACCCAGTACTTC. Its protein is CASSPDQSRKETQYF.

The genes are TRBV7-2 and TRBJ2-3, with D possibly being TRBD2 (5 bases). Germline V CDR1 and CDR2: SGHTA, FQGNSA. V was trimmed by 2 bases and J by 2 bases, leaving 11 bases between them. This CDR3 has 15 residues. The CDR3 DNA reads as TGTGCCAGCAGCTTAAATCCCGGGATCACAGATACGCAGTATTTT. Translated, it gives CASSLNPGITDTQYF.

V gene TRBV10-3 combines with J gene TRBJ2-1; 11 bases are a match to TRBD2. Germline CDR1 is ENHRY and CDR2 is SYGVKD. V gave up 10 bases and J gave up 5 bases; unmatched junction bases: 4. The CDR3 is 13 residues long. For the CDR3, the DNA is TGTGCCACCAGACTAGCGGGAAACAATGAGCAGTTCTTC. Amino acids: CATRLAGNNEQFF.

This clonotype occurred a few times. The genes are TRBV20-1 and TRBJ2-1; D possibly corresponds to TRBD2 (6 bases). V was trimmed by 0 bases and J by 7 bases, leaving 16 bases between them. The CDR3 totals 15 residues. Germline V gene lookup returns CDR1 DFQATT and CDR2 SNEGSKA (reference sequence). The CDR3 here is CSARDVGEDWNEQFF. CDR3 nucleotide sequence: TGCAGTGCTAGAGATGTGGGGGAGGATTGGAATGAGCAGTTCTTC.

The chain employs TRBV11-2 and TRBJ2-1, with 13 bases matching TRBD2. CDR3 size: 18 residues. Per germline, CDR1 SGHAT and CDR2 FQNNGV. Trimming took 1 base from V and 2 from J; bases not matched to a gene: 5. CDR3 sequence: CASSLGTSGSGAYNEQFF. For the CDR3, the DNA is TGTGCCAGCAGCTTAGGGACTAGCGGGAGTGGTGCCTACAATGAGCAGTTCTTC.

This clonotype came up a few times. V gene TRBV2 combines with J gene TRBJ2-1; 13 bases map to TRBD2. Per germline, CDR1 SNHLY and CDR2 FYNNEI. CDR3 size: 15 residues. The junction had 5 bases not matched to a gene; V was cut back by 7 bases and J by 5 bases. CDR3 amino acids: CASTPGLAGHNEQFF. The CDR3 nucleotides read TGTGCCAGCACCCCGGGACTAGCGGGACACAATGAGCAGTTCTTC.

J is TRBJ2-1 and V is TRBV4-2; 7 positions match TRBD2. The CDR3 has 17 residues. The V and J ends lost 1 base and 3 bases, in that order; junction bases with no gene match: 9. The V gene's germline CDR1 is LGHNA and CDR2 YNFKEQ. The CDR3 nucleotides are TGTGCCAGCAGCCAAGTTGATGGGACTAACCTCTACAATGAGCAGTTCTTC. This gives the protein CASSQVDGTNLYNEQFF.

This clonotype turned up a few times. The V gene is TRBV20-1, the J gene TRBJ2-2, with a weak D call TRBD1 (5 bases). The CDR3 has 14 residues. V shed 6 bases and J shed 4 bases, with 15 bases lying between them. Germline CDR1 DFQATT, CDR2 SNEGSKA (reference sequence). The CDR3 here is CSANPQGPTGELFF. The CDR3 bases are TGCAGTGCCAACCCCCAGGGTCCCACCGGGGAGCTGTTTTTT.

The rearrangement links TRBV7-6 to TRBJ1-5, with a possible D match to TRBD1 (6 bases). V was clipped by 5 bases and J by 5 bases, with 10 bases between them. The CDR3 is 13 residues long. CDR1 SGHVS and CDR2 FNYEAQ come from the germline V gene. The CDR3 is CASSLQGDQPQHF. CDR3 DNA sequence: TGTGCCAGCAGCCTACAGGGAGATCAGCCCCAGCATTTT. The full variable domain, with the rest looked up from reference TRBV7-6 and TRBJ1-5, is GAGVSQSPRYKVTKRGQDVALRCDPISGHVSLYWYRQALGQGPEFLTYFNYEAQQDKSGLPNDRFSAERPEGSISTLTIQRTEQRDSAMYRCASSLQGDQPQHFGDGTRLSIL.

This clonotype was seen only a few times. The DNA of the CDR3 is TGTGCCAGCAACCGCGTCCCGATGGGGGCGTACGAGCAGTACTTC. Translating gives CASNRVPMGAYEQYF. The genes are TRBV6-1 and TRBJ2-7; D possibly corresponds to TRBD1 (6 bases). This CDR3 contains 15 residues. V shed 7 bases and J shed 4 bases, with 20 bases lying between them. Germline CDR1 and CDR2: MNHNS and SASEGT.

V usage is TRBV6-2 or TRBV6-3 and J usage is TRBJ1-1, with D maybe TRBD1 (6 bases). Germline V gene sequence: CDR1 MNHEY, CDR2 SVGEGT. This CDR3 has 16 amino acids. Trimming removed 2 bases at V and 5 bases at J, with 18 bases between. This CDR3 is CASSYVPGRGGTEAFF. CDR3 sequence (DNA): TGTGCCAGCAGTTACGTTCCAGGGAGAGGGGGGACTGAAGCTTTCTTT.

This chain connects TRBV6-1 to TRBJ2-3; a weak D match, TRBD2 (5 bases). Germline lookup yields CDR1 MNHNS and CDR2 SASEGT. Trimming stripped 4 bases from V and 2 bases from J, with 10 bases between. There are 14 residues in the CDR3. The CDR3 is CASSGLSITDTQYF. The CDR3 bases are TGTGCCAGCAGTGGACTATCGATCACAGATACGCAGTATTTT.

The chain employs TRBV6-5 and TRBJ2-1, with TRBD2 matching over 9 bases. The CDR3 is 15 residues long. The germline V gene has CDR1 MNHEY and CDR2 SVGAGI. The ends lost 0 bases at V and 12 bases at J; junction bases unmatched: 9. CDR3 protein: CASSYSGTSNVGQFF. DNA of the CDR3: TGTGCCAGCAGTTACTCTGGGACTAGCAACGTTGGGCAGTTCTTC.

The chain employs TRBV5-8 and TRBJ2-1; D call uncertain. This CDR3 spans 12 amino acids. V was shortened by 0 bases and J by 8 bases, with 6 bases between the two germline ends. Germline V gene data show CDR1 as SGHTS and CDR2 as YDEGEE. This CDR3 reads CASSLGIYEQFF. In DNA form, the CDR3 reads TGTGCCAGCAGCTTGGGTATCTATGAGCAGTTCTTC.

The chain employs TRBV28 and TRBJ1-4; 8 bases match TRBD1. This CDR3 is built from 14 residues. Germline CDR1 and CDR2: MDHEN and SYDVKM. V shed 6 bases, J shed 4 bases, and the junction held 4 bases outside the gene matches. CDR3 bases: TGTGCCAGCAGCCTGGACAGGGTTAATGAAAAACTGTTTTTT. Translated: CASSLDRVNEKLFF.